The 26 T cell receptor beta chains presented below share a single source sample, sequenced in a study of T-cell reconstitution after alpha-beta-depleted transplantation in children. This sample's TCRbeta library carried unique molecular identifier barcodes. In TCRdb, the PCR reads were re-called with MiXCR into one record per CDR3 protein. This table holds a few hundred thousand distinct CDR3 sequences, roughly 25% found once. Source: PBMCs, mostly from graft donor cells, taken 360 days after TCRalphabeta/CD19-depleted stem cell transplant. The receptors here all came from a female patient aged 2-10 years who had a stem cell transplant for congenital amegakaryocytic thrombocytopenia, so the T cells may come from the graft donor.

The chain carries TRBV6-1 and TRBJ2-6; D could derive from TRBD1 or TRBD2 (5 bases each). Looked up from germline, CDR1 is MNHNS and CDR2 is SASEGT. CDR3 length: 17 residues. V shed 6 bases and J shed 0 bases, with 15 bases lying between them. The CDR3 DNA reads TGTGCCAGCAGCCCCGGGACGGGCCCCTCTGGGGCCAACGTCCTGACTTTC. Translation: CASSPGTGPSGANVLTF.

This clonotype was observed at least ten times. This chain joins TRBV5-1 and TRBJ1-1; perhaps TRBD1 as D (6 bases). The V end lost 0 bases, the J end lost 1 base, and 13 bases lay between the germline ends. Germline CDR1 reads SGHRS; CDR2 reads YFSETQ. This CDR3 has 16 amino acids. This CDR3 reads CASSLEGGLRNTEAFF. For the CDR3, the DNA is TGCGCCAGCAGCTTGGAGGGGGGTTTGAGGAACACTGAAGCTTTCTTT.

This clonotype was detected a few times. J is TRBJ2-1 and V is TRBV7-8; 10 bases are shared with TRBD2. The V gene's germline CDR1 is SGHVS and CDR2 FQNEAQ. CDR3 length: 16 residues. Losses at the gene ends were 3 bases for V and 2 bases for J; bases not matched to a gene: 4. CDR3 region: CASSFFGLAAYNEQFF. As DNA, the CDR3 is TGTGCCAGCAGCTTCTTCGGACTAGCGGCCTACAATGAGCAGTTCTTC. The entire variable domain, with the rest obtained from reference TRBV7-8 and TRBJ2-1, is as follows: GAGVSQSPRYKVAKRGQDVALRCDPISGHVSLFWYQQALGQGPEFLTYFQNEAQLDKSGLPSDRFFAERPEGSVSTLKIQRTQQEDSAVYLCASSFFGLAAYNEQFFGPGTRLTVL.

V usage is TRBV7-2 and J usage is TRBJ2-7; D not resolved. Germline V gene data show CDR1 as SGHTA and CDR2 as FQGNSA. The germline V and J ends were trimmed by 5 bases and 4 bases, with 12 bases remaining between them. This CDR3 region has 13 residues. The CDR3 is CASSPIGPYEQYF. CDR3 in DNA: TGTGCCAGCAGCCCAATAGGCCCATACGAGCAGTACTTC.

This chain links TRBV7-2 with TRBJ1-2; 8 bases line up with TRBD1. Germline values: CDR1 SGHTA, CDR2 FQGNSA. This CDR3 contains 16 residues. With 1 base clipped from V and 2 bases from J, the junction kept 6 bases outside the gene matches. The CDR3: CASSLEPGGANYGYTF. In DNA form, the CDR3 reads TGTGCCAGCAGCTTAGAGCCAGGGGGCGCGAACTATGGCTACACCTTC. Combining the CDR3 with reference TRBV7-2 and TRBJ1-2 gives the whole variable domain GAGVSQSPSNKVTEKGKDVELRCDPISGHTALYWYRQSLGQGLEFLIYFQGNSAPDKSGLPSDRFSAERTGGSVSTLTIQRTQQEDSAVYLCASSLEPGGANYGYTFGSGTRLTVV.

V usage is TRBV4-3 and J usage is TRBJ2-5, with TRBD1 as a possible D gene (6 bases). V was trimmed by 0 bases and J by 6 bases, leaving 14 bases between them. The length of the CDR3 is 15 residues. Germline CDR1 is LGHNA and CDR2 is YSLEER. The CDR3 loop reads CASSQDSQGSKTQYF. CDR3 bases: TGCGCCAGCAGCCAAGATTCTCAGGGGTCGAAGACCCAGTACTTC.

This clonotype appeared a few times. The V gene is TRBV6-5, the J gene TRBJ2-7; 8 bases agree with TRBD1. The J segment lost 0 bases and the V segment lost 2 bases, leaving 0 bases of the junction unmatched. Looked up from germline, CDR1 is MNHEY and CDR2 is SVGAGI. The CDR3 is made up of 14 amino acids. The CDR3 here is CASSYTGGSYEQYF. CDR3 coding DNA: TGTGCCAGCAGTTACACAGGGGGCTCCTACGAGCAGTACTTC.

The V and J genes are TRBV20-1 and TRBJ2-1, with 14 bases fitting TRBD2. With 3 bases clipped from V and 0 bases from J, the junction kept 22 bases outside the gene matches. The CDR3 spans 23 residues. Germline values: CDR1 DFQATT, CDR2 SNEGSKA (reference sequence). The CDR3 loop is CSARASGGFRTSGRPSSYNEQFF. CDR3 bases: TGCAGTGCTAGGGCCTCCGGAGGGTTCAGGACTAGCGGGAGGCCTAGCTCCTACAATGAGCAGTTCTTC.

The rearrangement links TRBV5-1 to TRBJ2-7; 10 bases are shared with TRBD2. The trim removed 2 bases at V and 5 bases at J, leaving 19 bases unmatched. This CDR3 is 19 amino acids long. Germline assignment: CDR1 SGHRS and CDR2 YFSETQ. CDR3 amino acids: CASSLKNLAGDLLRDEQYF. The CDR3 DNA follows: TGCGCCAGCAGCTTAAAGAATCTAGCGGGAGATCTCCTACGGGACGAGCAGTACTTC.

The gene calls are TRBV6-1 and TRBJ1-1, with TRBD1 matching over 8 bases. Germline-derived CDR1 and CDR2 are MNHNS and SASEGT. The CDR3 is 19 amino acids. Germline trimming cut 6 bases from V and 0 bases from J; bases unmatched to any gene: 18. The CDR3 loop reads CASSWNKDRDHTMNTEAFF. CDR3 DNA sequence: TGTGCCAGCAGCTGGAACAAGGACAGGGATCATACTATGAACACTGAAGCTTTCTTT.

The chain carries TRBV6-1 and TRBJ2-1; 14 nucleotides agree with TRBD2. There are 16 residues in the CDR3. Germline CDR1 reads MNHNS; CDR2 reads SASEGT. Trimming at V came to 3 bases and at J to 2 bases, leaving 0 bases not matched to a gene. The CDR3 bases are TGTGCCAGCAGTGAGGGACTAGCGGGAGCCTACAATGAGCAGTTCTTC. Translated: CASSEGLAGAYNEQFF.

This clonotype was seen a handful of times. J is TRBJ2-5 and V is TRBV4-1; D is undetermined. Germline lookup yields CDR1 MGHRA and CDR2 YSYEKL. V dropped 5 bases and J dropped 4 bases, with 20 bases sitting between them. The CDR3 runs to 16 residues. For the CDR3, the DNA is TGCGCCAGCAGCTCCCTTTCGGCCCAACGTGGAGAGACCCAGTACTTC. It translates to CASSSLSAQRGETQYF.

This clonotype was seen only a few times. The chain carries TRBV20-1 and TRBJ1-2; D is unclear. The length of the CDR3 is 16 residues. The germline V gene encodes CDR1 DFQATT and CDR2 SNEGSKA (reference sequence). Trimming removed 0 bases from V and 4 bases from J, with 18 bases in between. Here the CDR3 reads CSARDPPWPNIYGYTF. The CDR3 DNA reads as TGCAGTGCTAGAGATCCGCCGTGGCCAAACATCTATGGCTACACCTTC.

The chain has TRBV5-5 and TRBJ2-2, with unresolved D. This CDR3 is 15 amino acids long. CDR1 and CDR2 from the germline V gene are SGHKS and YYEKEE (reference sequence). Deletions cut 1 base from V and 5 bases from J, with 12 bases between. CDR3 protein: CASSLRLITTGELFF. DNA for the CDR3: TGTGCCAGCAGCTTGAGACTCATTACTACCGGGGAGCTGTTTTTT.

This clonotype was detected many times. The chain uses TRBV28 and TRBJ2-5; 9 nucleotides agree with TRBD1. V shed 6 bases and J 7 bases; nucleotides not matched to a gene: 12. This CDR3 comprises 15 residues. Germline V CDR1 and CDR2: MDHEN, SYDVKM. CDR3 sequence: CASSSPGQGLGTQYF. Here the CDR3 DNA reads TGTGCCAGCAGCAGTCCGGGACAGGGTCTCGGGACCCAGTACTTC.

The CDR3 nucleotides read TGCGCCAGCAGCTTGGCCGGGACAGGGTTGAGCTCTGGAAACACCATATATTTT. The encoded protein is CASSLAGTGLSSGNTIYF. This rearrangement joins TRBV5-1 to TRBJ1-3, with 9 bases lining up with TRBD1. Germline V CDR1 and CDR2: SGHRS, YFSETQ. This CDR3 region has 18 residues. The junction had 7 bases not matched to a gene; V was cut back by 0 bases and J by 0 bases.

The V and J genes are TRBV15 and TRBJ2-5; D may correspond to TRBD1 or TRBD2 (5 bases each). Germline V gene sequence: CDR1 LNHNV, CDR2 YYDKDF (reference sequence). The V gene lost 3 bases and the J gene lost 4 bases, with 18 bases spanning the gap. The CDR3 loop spans 16 amino acids. CDR3 DNA: TGTGCCACCAGCAGTCCCTTGAGGGGCCTCCGAGAGACCCAGTACTTC. Amino acids: CATSSPLRGLRETQYF. The variable domain in full, completed from reference TRBV15 and TRBJ2-5, reads DAMVIQNPRYQVTQFGKPVTLSCSQTLNHNVMYWYQQKSSQAPKLLFHYYDKDFNNEADTPDNFQSRRPNTSFCFLDIRSPGLGDTAMYLCATSSPLRGLRETQYFGPGTRLLVL.

CDR3 in amino acids: CASSSRTPGGEQYF. CDR3 nucleotide sequence: TGTGCCAGCAGCTCTCGGACCCCCGGTGGCGAGCAGTACTTC. The V gene is TRBV3-1, the J gene TRBJ2-7; D not resolved. Deletions cut 5 bases from V and 6 bases from J, with 17 bases between. The CDR3 runs to 14 residues. CDR1 and CDR2 from the germline V gene are LGHDT and YNNKEL (reference sequence).

This chain links TRBV20-1 with TRBJ1-1; no definite D call. CDR3 length: 12 amino acids. CDR1 DFQATT and CDR2 SNEGSKA come from the germline V gene (reference sequence). V lost 3 bases and J lost 0, with 5 bases in between. DNA for the CDR3: TGCAGTGCTAGTAAAGTGAACACTGAAGCTTTCTTT. Protein sequence: CSASKVNTEAFF.

The chain joins TRBV5-4 to TRBJ2-1, with no clear D. Trimming left V 0 bases short and J 7 bases short, with 14 bases between. Germline lookup yields CDR1 SGHNT and CDR2 YYREEE (reference sequence). The CDR3 extends over 15 amino acids. The CDR3 loop is CASSLENTINNEQFF. The CDR3 DNA follows: TGTGCCAGCAGCTTGGAAAATACAATTAATAATGAGCAGTTCTTC.

This clonotype was seen more than once but under ten times. The chain links TRBV7-9 to TRBJ1-5, with 8 bases identical to TRBD1. Germline values: CDR1 SEHNR, CDR2 FQNEAQ (reference sequence). This CDR3 spans 14 amino acids. V was pared by 4 bases and J by 9 bases, with 8 bases of the junction left unmatched. As DNA, the CDR3 is TGTGCCAGCAGCTCCGGGACAGGACACGGGCCCCAGCATTTT. Encoded protein: CASSSGTGHGPQHF.

The sample holds a few counts of this clonotype. This chain uses TRBV12-3 or TRBV12-4 with TRBJ2-3, with 8 bases fitting TRBD2. Losses at the gene ends were 4 bases for V and 2 bases for J; bases not matched to a gene: 5. CDR3 length equals 15 residues. The CDR3 coding sequence is TGTGCCAGCAGTTCGACTAGCGATTACACAGATACGCAGTATTTT. This codes for CASSSTSDYTDTQYF.

The chain has TRBV20-1 and TRBJ2-7; a possible D gene is TRBD2 (6 bases). V gave up 0 bases and J gave up 5 bases, with 14 bases separating them. The CDR3 is 14 residues long. CDR1 DFQATT and CDR2 SNEGSKA come from the germline V gene (reference sequence). CDR3 sequence (DNA): TGCAGTGCTAGAGATGCGGGGATCGTGGACGAGCAGTACTTC. This sequence encodes CSARDAGIVDEQYF.

This clonotype appeared a few times. The chain couples TRBV18 to TRBJ2-6, with D possibly matching TRBD1 (5 bases). Germline CDR1 reads KGHSH; CDR2 reads LQKENI. Trimming shortened V by 3 bases and J by 0 bases, and 9 bases separated the two germline ends. The CDR3 contains 16 residues. The CDR3 here is CASSPRQFSGANVLTF. DNA of the CDR3: TGTGCCAGCTCACCGCGACAGTTCTCTGGGGCCAACGTCCTGACTTTC. The full variable domain, in which reference TRBV18 and TRBJ2-6 provide the parts outside the CDR3, is NAGVMQNPRHLVRRRGQEARLRCSPMKGHSHVYWYRQLPEEGLKFMVYLQKENIIDESGMPKERFSAEFPKEGPSILRIQQVVRGDSAAYFCASSPRQFSGANVLTFGAGSRLTVL.

The chain uses TRBV7-9 and TRBJ1-2; 10 bases map to TRBD1. V dropped 1 base and J dropped 8; count of bases not matched to a gene: 7. In germline, CDR1 is SEHNR, CDR2 FQNEAQ (reference sequence). This CDR3 contains 15 residues. The CDR3 nucleotides read TGTGCCAGCAGCTTAGGGGCAGACAGGGGGCGAGGCTACACCTTC. This codes for CASSLGADRGRGYTF.

This chain joins TRBV20-1 and TRBJ2-3; 12 nucleotides match TRBD2. The J segment lost 2 bases and the V segment lost 2 bases, leaving 8 bases of the junction unmatched. The V gene's germline CDR1 is DFQATT and CDR2 SNEGSKA (reference sequence). This CDR3 region has 17 residues. The CDR3 spells CSARNSLAGGITDTQYF. The DNA of the CDR3 is TGCAGTGCTAGAAATTCTCTAGCGGGAGGGATCACAGATACGCAGTATTTT.